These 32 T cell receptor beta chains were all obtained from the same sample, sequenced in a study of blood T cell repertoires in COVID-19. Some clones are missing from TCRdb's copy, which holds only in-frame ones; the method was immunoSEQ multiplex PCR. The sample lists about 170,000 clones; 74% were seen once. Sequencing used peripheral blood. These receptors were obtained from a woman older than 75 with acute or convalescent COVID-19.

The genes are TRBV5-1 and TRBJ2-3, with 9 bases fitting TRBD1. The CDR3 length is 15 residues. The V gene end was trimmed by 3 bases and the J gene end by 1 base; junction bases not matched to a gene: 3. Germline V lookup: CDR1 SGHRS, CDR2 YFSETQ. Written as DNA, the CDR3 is TGCGCCAGCAGCTGGGGGACAGGGCGCACAGATACGCAGTATTTT. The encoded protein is CASSWGTGRTDTQYF.

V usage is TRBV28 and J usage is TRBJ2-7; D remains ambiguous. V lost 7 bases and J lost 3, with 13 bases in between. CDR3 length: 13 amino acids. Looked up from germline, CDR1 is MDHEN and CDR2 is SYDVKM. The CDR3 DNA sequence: TGTGCCAGCACCTCTGGGCAGCACTACGAGCAGTACTTC. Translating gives CASTSGQHYEQYF.

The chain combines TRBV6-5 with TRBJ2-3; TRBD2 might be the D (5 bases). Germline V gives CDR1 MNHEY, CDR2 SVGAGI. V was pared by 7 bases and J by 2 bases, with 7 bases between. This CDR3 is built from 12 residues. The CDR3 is CASTGDTDTQYF. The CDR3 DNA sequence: TGTGCCAGCACCGGGGACACAGATACGCAGTATTTT.

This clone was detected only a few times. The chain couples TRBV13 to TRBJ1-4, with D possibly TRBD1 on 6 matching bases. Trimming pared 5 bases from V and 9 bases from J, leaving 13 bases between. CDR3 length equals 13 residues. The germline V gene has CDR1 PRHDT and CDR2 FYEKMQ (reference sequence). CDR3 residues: CASSEGDNQKLFF. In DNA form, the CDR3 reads TGTGCCAGCAGCGAAGGGGACAATCAAAAACTGTTTTTT.

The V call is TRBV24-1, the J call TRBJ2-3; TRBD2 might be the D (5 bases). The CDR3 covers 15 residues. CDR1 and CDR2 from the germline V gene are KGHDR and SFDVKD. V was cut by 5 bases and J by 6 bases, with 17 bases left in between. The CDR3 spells CATSAGLIFRDTQYF. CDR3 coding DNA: TGTGCCACCAGTGCCGGACTGATCTTTCGGGATACGCAGTATTTT.

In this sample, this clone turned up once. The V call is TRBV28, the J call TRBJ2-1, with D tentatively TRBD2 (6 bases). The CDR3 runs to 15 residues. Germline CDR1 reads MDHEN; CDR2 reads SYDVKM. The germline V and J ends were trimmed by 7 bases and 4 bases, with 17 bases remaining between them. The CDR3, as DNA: TGTGCCAGCACCGCAGGACTACCTCAGTACAATGAGCAGTTCTTC. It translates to CASTAGLPQYNEQFF.

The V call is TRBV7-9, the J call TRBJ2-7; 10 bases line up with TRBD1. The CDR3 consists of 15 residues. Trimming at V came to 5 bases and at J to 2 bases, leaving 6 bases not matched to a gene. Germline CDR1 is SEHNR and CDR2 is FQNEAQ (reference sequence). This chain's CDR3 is CASSRTGGSTYEQYF. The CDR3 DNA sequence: TGTGCCAGCAGCAGGACAGGGGGGAGCACCTACGAGCAGTACTTC.

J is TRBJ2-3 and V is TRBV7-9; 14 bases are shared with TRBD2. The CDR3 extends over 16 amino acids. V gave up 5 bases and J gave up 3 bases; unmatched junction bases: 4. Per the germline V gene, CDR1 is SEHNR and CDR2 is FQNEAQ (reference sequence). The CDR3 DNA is TGTGCCAGCAGCCCGGGACTAGCGGGAGATACAGATACGCAGTATTTT. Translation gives CASSPGLAGDTDTQYF.

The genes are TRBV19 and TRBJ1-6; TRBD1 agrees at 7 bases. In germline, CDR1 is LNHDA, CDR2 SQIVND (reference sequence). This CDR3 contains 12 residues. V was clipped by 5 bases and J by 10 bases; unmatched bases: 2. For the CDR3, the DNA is TGTGCCAGTAGTGCGGGACAGTCACCCCTCCACTTT. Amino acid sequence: CASSAGQSPLHF. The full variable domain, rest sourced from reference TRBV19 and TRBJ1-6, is DGGITQSPKYLFRKEGQNVTLSCEQNLNHDAMYWYRQDPGQGLRLIYYSQIVNDFQKGDIAEGYSVSREKKESFPLTVTSAQKNPTAFYLCASSAGQSPLHFGNGTRLTVT.

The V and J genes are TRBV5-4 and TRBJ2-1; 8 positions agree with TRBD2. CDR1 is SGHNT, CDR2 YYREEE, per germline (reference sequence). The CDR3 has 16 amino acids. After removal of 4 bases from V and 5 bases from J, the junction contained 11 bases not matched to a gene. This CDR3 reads CASSRGATGGDNEQFF. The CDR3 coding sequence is TGTGCCAGCAGCCGGGGGGCAACGGGAGGGGACAATGAGCAGTTCTTC.

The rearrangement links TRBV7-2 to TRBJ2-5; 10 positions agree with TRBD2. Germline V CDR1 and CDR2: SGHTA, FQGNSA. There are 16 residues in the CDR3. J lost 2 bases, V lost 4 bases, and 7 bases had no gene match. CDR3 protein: CASSSGLAVGQETQYF. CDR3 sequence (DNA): TGTGCCAGCAGCTCTGGACTAGCGGTCGGGCAAGAGACCCAGTACTTC.

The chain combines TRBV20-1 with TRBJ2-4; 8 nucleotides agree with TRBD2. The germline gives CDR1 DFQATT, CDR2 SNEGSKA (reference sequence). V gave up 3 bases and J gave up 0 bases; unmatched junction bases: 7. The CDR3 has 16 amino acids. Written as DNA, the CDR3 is TGCAGTGCTAGTGACGGGAGGGTTATAGCCAAAAACATTCAGTACTTC. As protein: CSASDGRVIAKNIQYF.

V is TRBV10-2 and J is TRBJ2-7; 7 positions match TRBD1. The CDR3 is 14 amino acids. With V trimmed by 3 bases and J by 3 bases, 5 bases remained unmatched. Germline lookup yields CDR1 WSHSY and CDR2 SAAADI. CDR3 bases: TGCGCCAGCAGTGACCCCGGGACAGACTACGAGCAGTACTTC. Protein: CASSDPGTDYEQYF.

CDR3 nucleotides: TGTGCCAGCTCACCACCTGGCGGCTCCTACGAGCAGTACTTC. Its translation: CASSPPGGSYEQYF. The chain joins TRBV18 to TRBJ2-7, with D unclear. The germline V and J ends were trimmed by 0 bases and 0 bases, with 6 bases remaining between them. CDR1 and CDR2 (germline): KGHSH, LQKENI. This CDR3 has 14 amino acids.

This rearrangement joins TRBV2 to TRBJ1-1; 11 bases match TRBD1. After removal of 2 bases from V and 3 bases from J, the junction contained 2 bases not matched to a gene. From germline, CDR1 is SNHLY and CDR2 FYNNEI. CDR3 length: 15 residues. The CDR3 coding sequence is TGTGCCAGCAGTGAACTGGGACAGGGGGACACTGAAGCTTTCTTT. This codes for CASSELGQGDTEAFF.

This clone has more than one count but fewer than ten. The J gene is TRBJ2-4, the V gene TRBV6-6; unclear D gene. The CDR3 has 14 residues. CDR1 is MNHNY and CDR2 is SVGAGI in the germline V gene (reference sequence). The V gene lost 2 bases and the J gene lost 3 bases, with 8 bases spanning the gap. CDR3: CASSYGQLKNIQYF. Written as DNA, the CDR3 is TGTGCCAGCAGTTACGGGCAGCTCAAAAACATTCAGTACTTC.

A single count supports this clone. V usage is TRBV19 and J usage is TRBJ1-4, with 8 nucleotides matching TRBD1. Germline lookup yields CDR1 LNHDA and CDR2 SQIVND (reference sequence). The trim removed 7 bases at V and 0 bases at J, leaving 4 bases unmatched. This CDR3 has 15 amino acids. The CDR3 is CASKLQGATNEKLFF. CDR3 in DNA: TGTGCCAGTAAACTACAGGGGGCAACTAATGAAAAACTGTTTTTT.

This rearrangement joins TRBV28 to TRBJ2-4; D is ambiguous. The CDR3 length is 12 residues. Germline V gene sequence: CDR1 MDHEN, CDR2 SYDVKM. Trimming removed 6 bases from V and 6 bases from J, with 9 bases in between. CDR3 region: CASSQNGNIQYF. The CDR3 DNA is TGTGCCAGCAGCCAAAACGGAAACATTCAGTACTTC.

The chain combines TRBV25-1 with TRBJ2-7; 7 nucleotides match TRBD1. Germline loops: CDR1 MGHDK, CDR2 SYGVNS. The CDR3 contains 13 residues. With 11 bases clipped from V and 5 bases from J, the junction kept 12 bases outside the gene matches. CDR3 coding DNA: TGTGCCGATGAGGGGGCGCGAGGCGACGAGCAGTACTTC. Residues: CADEGARGDEQYF.

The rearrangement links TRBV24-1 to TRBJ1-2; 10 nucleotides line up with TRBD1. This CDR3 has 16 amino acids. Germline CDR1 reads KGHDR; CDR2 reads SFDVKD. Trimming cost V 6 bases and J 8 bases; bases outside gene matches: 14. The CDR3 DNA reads TGTGCCACCAGTCAGCCGGGACAGGGGCGTCAGAGCGGCTACACCTTC. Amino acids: CATSQPGQGRQSGYTF.

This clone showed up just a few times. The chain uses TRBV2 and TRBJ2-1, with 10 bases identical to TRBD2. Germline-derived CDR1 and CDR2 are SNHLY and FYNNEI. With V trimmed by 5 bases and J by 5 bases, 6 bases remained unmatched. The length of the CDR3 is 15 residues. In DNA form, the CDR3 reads TGTGCCAGCAGTCCCCTAGCGGGAGTTAACAATGAGCAGTTCTTC. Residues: CASSPLAGVNNEQFF.

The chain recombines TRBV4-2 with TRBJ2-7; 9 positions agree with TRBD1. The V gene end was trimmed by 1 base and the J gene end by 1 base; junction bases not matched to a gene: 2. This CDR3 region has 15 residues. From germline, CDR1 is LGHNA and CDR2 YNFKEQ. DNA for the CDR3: TGTGCCAGCAGCCAAGTGGGACAGGGATCCTACGAGCAGTACTTC. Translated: CASSQVGQGSYEQYF.

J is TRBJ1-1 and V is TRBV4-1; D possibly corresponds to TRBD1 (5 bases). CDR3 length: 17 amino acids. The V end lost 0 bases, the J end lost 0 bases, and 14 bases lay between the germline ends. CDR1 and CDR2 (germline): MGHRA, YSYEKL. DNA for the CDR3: TGCGCCAGCAGCCAAGATATTATCGGACACATGAACACTGAAGCTTTCTTT. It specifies CASSQDIIGHMNTEAFF.

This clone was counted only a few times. CDR3 bases: TGTGCCATCAGGGGGACAGGGAGAGACACCATATATTTT. This sequence encodes CAIRGTGRDTIYF. J is TRBJ1-3 and V is TRBV10-3, with 9 bases identical to TRBD1. V shed 6 bases and J 8 bases; nucleotides not matched to a gene: 5. Looked up from germline, CDR1 is ENHRY and CDR2 is SYGVKD. The CDR3 is 13 amino acids.

DNA of the CDR3: TGTGCCAGCAGTTCGCTCATTGGAACTCAGGGGTTTTCCTACGAGCAGTACTTC. The encoded protein is CASSSLIGTQGFSYEQYF. This chain connects TRBV28 to TRBJ2-7; the D gene is possibly TRBD1 (6 bases). Germline V gives CDR1 MDHEN, CDR2 SYDVKM. This CDR3 comprises 18 residues. V was clipped by 4 bases and J by 1 base, with 23 bases between them.

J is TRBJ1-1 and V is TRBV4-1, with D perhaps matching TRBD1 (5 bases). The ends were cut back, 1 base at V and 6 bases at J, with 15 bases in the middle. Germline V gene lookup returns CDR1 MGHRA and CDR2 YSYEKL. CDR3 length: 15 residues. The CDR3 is CASSQGSSGRPEAFF. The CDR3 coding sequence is TGCGCCAGCAGCCAAGGTAGCTCAGGGAGGCCTGAAGCTTTCTTT.

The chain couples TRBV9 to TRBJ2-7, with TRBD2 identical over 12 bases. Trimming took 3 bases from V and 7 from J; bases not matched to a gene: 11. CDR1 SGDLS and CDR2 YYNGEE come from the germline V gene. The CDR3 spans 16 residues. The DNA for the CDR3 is TGTGCCAGCAGCGGGCCGCTAGCGGGAGGGACTTGGGAGCAGTACTTC. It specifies CASSGPLAGGTWEQYF.

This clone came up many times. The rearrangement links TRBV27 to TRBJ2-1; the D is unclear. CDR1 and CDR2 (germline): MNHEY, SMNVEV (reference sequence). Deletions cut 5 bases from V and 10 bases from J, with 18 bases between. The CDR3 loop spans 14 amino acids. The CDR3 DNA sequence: TGTGCCAGCAGTCCCCTTATCACCGCCGGGGAGCAGTTCTTC. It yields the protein CASSPLITAGEQFF.

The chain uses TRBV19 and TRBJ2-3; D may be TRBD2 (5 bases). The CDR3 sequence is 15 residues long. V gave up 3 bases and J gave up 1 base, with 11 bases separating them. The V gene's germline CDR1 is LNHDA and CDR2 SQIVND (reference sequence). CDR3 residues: CASSILLAGTDTQYF. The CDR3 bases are TGTGCCAGTAGTATCCTCCTAGCAGGCACAGATACGCAGTATTTT.

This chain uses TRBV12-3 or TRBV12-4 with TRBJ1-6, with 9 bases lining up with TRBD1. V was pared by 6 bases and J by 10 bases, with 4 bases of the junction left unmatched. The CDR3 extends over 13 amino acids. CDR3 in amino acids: CASSWDRESPLHF. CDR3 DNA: TGTGCCAGCAGCTGGGACAGGGAGTCACCCCTCCACTTT.

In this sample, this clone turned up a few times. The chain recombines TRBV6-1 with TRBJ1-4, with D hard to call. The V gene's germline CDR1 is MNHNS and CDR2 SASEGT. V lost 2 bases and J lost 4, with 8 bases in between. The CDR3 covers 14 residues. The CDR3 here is CASSEFELNEKLFF. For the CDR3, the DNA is TGTGCCAGCAGTGAATTTGAGCTTAATGAAAAACTGTTTTTT.

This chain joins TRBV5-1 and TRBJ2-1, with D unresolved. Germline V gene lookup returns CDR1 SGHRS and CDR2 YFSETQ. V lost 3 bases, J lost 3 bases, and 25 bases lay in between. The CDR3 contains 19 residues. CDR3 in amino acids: CASSYQPPSISLNYNEQFF. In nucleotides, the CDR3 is TGCGCCAGCAGCTACCAACCACCGAGCATAAGCCTTAACTACAATGAGCAGTTCTTC.